This note documents a single T cell receptor (beta chain) sequence. These data belong to a study of blood T cell repertoires in COVID-19. The overall study: The origin of the acute and convalescent COVID-19 samples was the United States, Italy and Spain. Sample material is recorded as cDNA or gDNA derived from T cells, B-cell-depleted T cells, or PBMCs.

Original processing methods: Estimation of nucleated cell counts relied on the amplification of reference gene primers. Method: immunoSEQ multiplex PCR; TCRdb's copy keeps in-frame clones and lacks some. V, J and clone size are taken as reported in that table, and D and trimming were inferred from the DNA itself. The sample lists about 73,000 clones, over 65% seen once, with about 3.9% in the top ten. Per the germline V gene, CDR1 is SGHRS and CDR2 is YFSETQ. V lost 2 bases, J lost 0 bases, and 6 bases stayed unmatched. The CDR3 has 16 amino acids. This TCR derives from a woman in her sixties with acute or convalescent COVID-19. V and J are TRBV5-1 and TRBJ2-3; 7 nucleotides align to TRBD1. The sample was peripheral blood. Here the CDR3 reads CASSLPGTASTDTQYF. In DNA form, the CDR3 reads TGCGCCAGCAGCTTACCCGGGACAGCTAGCACAGATACGCAGTATTTT.